This record concerns one TCR beta chain sequence. No antigen is known for it. These data come from a study of shared clonotypes between healthy human individuals. The wider study: There were three CD4 naive, three CD4 memory, two CD8 naive and one CD8 memory plates per donor. Study observations and caveats: In a few donors, about 5% of naive CD4 clonotypes appeared in common.

TCRdb's table, derived via immunoSEQ multiplex PCR, lists solely in-frame clones and lacks some. The data contain 2 million to 2.5 million clones, around 95% of them singletons. This CDR3 contains 18 residues. Germline V gives CDR1 MDHEN, CDR2 SYDVKM. V lost 5 bases to trimming and J lost 0 bases, with 19 bases between them. The sequence came from a man younger than 35 in good health. The source material was naive CD4+ T cells sorted from blood. Sample subset: CD45RA+ positively selected. The J gene is TRBJ2-2, the V gene TRBV28; possibly TRBD1 for D (6 bases). CDR3 protein: CASSPLGRAGANTGELFF. The DNA of the CDR3 is TGTGCCAGCAGTCCCCTTGGTAGGGCAGGGGCGAACACCGGGGAGCTGTTTTTT. Based on the CDR3 plus reference TRBV28 and TRBJ2-2, the full variable domain is DVKVTQSSRYLVKRTGEKVFLECVQDMDHENMFWYRQDPGLGLRLIYFSYDVKMKEKGDIPEGYSVSREKKERFSLILESASTNQTSMYLCASSPLGRAGANTGELFFGEGSRLTVL.